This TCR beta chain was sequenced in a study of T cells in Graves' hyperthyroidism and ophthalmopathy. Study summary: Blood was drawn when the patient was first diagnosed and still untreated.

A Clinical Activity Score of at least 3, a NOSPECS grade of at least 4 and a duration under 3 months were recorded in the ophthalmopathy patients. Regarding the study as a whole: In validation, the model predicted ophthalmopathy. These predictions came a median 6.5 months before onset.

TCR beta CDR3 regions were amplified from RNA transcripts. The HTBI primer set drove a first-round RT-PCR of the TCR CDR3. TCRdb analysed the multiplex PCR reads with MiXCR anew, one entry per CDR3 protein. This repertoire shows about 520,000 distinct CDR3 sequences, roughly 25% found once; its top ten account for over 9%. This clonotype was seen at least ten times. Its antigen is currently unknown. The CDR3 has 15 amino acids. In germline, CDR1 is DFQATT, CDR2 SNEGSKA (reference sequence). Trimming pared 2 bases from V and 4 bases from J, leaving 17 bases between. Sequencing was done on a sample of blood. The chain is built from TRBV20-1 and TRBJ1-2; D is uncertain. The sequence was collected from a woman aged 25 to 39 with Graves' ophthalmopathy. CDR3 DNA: TGCAGTGCTAGACATTCCAGGCCCCTGCTCTATGGCTACACCTTC. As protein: CSARHSRPLLYGYTF.